This TCR beta chain was sequenced for a study of lymphopenia after photon versus proton radiotherapy. Study conclusions and caveats: After the lymphocyte nadir, photon-treated repertoires showed oligoclonal expansion, especially of CD8+ Temra cells. A bigger post-nadir fall in TCR diversity correlated inversely with survival time in deceased patients. Proton therapy kept repertoires fairly stable, unlike photons, which gained effector/memory cells.

Concerning this clone itself: Its cognate antigen is unknown.

This CDR3 has 14 amino acids. V was pared by 1 base and J by 7 bases, with 10 bases between. The germline gives CDR1 SGHTA, CDR2 FQGNSA. Here immunoSEQ multiplex PCR was the method, and the copy in TCRdb shows in-frame clones only, minus some. The sample has over 35,000 clones; about 83% are singletons. This clonotype was obtained from a woman in her 70s with pancreatic cancer. V and J are TRBV7-2 and TRBJ1-4; D gene ambiguous. Sample: peripheral blood, taken from a patient treated with proton-based radiotherapy. The DNA for the CDR3 is TGTGCCAGCAGCTTAGTGCCGGCGAGTGAAAAACTGTTTTTT. Translation gives CASSLVPASEKLFF.